The 12 T cell receptor beta chains below all came from one sample that was sequenced in a study of blood T cell repertoires in COVID-19. The assay was immunoSEQ multiplex PCR, and TCRdb's table has in-frame clones only and misses some. The table includes under 150,000 clones, just under 90% detected once. The sequenced sample consisted of peripheral blood. Receptors were obtained from a woman in her thirties or forties with acute or convalescent COVID-19.

CDR3 amino acids: CASSLALGLTKEQFF. The DNA for the CDR3 is TGTGCCAGCAGCTTAGCCCTCGGACTGACGAAAGAGCAGTTCTTC. This chain uses TRBV7-9 with TRBJ2-1; a weak D match, TRBD2 (5 bases). The CDR3 is made up of 15 amino acids. Germline assignment: CDR1 SEHNR and CDR2 FQNEAQ (reference sequence). The V end lost 0 bases, the J end lost 10 bases, and 16 bases lay between the germline ends.

The chain is built from TRBV28 and TRBJ1-2, with 8 bases aligning to TRBD1. Germline V gene lookup returns CDR1 MDHEN and CDR2 SYDVKM. Losses at the gene ends were 8 bases for V and 6 bases for J; bases not matched to a gene: 8. The CDR3 spans 13 residues. The CDR3, as DNA: TGTGCCAGCTATGACAGGGGAATAAATGGCTACACCTTC. It codes for CASYDRGINGYTF.

The chain couples TRBV7-3 to TRBJ1-1; D not certain. V shed 8 bases and J shed 1 base, with 11 bases lying between them. Looked up from germline, CDR1 is SGHTA and CDR2 is FQGTGA. The CDR3 covers 13 residues. CDR3 sequence (DNA): TGTGCCAGCCAATGGGCAGCGAACACTGAAGCTTTCTTT. This gives the protein CASQWAANTEAFF.

The rearrangement joins TRBV4-1 to TRBJ2-3; 12 positions match TRBD1. The CDR3 is made up of 16 amino acids. The trim removed 1 base at V and 3 bases at J, leaving 2 bases unmatched. Germline CDR1 reads MGHRA; CDR2 reads YSYEKL. The CDR3 here is CASSQGDRGRTDTQYF. CDR3 DNA: TGCGCCAGCAGCCAAGGGGACAGGGGGCGGACAGATACGCAGTATTTT.

The chain uses TRBV7-6 and TRBJ1-5; weak D call: TRBD1 (6 bases). The CDR3 is made up of 14 amino acids. Trimming removed 4 bases from V and 6 bases from J, with 13 bases in between. Germline V gene data show CDR1 as SGHVS and CDR2 as FNYEAQ. The CDR3 loop is CASSSGGGAQPQHF. The CDR3 region has the DNA TGTGCCAGCAGCTCCGGTGGGGGGGCTCAGCCCCAGCATTTT. The variable domain in full, completed from reference TRBV7-6 and TRBJ1-5, reads GAGVSQSPRYKVTKRGQDVALRCDPISGHVSLYWYRQALGQGPEFLTYFNYEAQQDKSGLPNDRFSAERPEGSISTLTIQRTEQRDSAMYRCASSSGGGAQPQHFGDGTRLSIL.

This clone was picked up one time. The chain couples TRBV7-2 to TRBJ2-3; D gene ambiguous. Trimming pared 5 bases from V and 2 bases from J, leaving 17 bases between. Per germline, CDR1 SGHTA and CDR2 FQGNSA. The CDR3 contains 16 residues. CDR3 sequence reads: CASSLSPNLFTDTQYF. In nucleotides, the CDR3 is TGTGCCAGCAGCCTTAGCCCCAATTTATTCACAGATACGCAGTATTTT. Supplemented by reference TRBV7-2 and TRBJ2-3, the full variable domain reads GAGVSQSPSNKVTEKGKDVELRCDPISGHTALYWYRQSLGQGLEFLIYFQGNSAPDKSGLPSDRFSAERTGGSVSTLTIQRTQQEDSAVYLCASSLSPNLFTDTQYFGPGTRLTVL.

The rearrangement links TRBV7-2 to TRBJ1-2; 7 bases map to TRBD1. The CDR3 has 14 amino acids. Germline trimming cut 1 base from V and 6 bases from J; bases unmatched to any gene: 5. Germline lookup yields CDR1 SGHTA and CDR2 FQGNSA. CDR3 coding DNA: TGTGCCAGCAGCTTAGTGTCGACAGGGAATGGCTACACCTTC. It translates to CASSLVSTGNGYTF.

This clone was seen a handful of times. The chain carries TRBV30 and TRBJ1-5; 9 positions match TRBD1. The CDR3 is made up of 13 amino acids. With 8 bases clipped from V and 3 bases from J, the junction kept 5 bases outside the gene matches. CDR1 GTSNPN and CDR2 SVGIG come from the germline V gene (reference sequence). CDR3 sequence: CAGGQGNNQPQHF. DNA of the CDR3: TGTGCCGGGGGACAGGGTAACAATCAGCCCCAGCATTTT.

The chain links TRBV28 to TRBJ2-2; the match to TRBD1 covers 8 bases. Germline V lookup: CDR1 MDHEN, CDR2 SYDVKM. J lost 0 bases, V lost 10 bases, and 1 base had no gene match. This CDR3 has 13 residues. The CDR3 protein is CATDRANTGELFF. Written as DNA, the CDR3 is TGTGCCACGGACAGGGCGAACACCGGGGAGCTGTTTTTT.

The chain joins TRBV27 to TRBJ1-1; no clear D gene. Germline V gives CDR1 MNHEY, CDR2 SMNVEV (reference sequence). The CDR3 contains 12 residues. V lost 4 bases and J lost 7, with 10 bases in between. CDR3 residues: CASSSWRDEAFF. The CDR3 nucleotides are TGTGCCAGCAGTTCCTGGAGGGATGAAGCTTTCTTT.

The V call is TRBV9, the J call TRBJ1-1; possible D gene TRBD1, 6 bases. This CDR3 is built from 13 residues. Deletions cut 4 bases from V and 7 bases from J, with 14 bases between. Germline loops: CDR1 SGDLS, CDR2 YYNGEE. The CDR3 spells CASSPRGRGEAFF. The CDR3 bases are TGTGCCAGCAGCCCCAGGGGCAGGGGTGAAGCTTTCTTT.

The rearrangement uses TRBV6-5 and TRBJ1-1; 9 bases are a match to TRBD1. V was pared by 6 bases and J by 1 base, with 3 bases of the junction left unmatched. Germline CDR1 reads MNHEY; CDR2 reads SVGAGI. This CDR3 comprises 14 residues. CDR3 loop: CASRGTGQNTEAFF. The DNA for the CDR3 is TGTGCCAGCAGGGGGACAGGGCAGAACACTGAAGCTTTCTTT.